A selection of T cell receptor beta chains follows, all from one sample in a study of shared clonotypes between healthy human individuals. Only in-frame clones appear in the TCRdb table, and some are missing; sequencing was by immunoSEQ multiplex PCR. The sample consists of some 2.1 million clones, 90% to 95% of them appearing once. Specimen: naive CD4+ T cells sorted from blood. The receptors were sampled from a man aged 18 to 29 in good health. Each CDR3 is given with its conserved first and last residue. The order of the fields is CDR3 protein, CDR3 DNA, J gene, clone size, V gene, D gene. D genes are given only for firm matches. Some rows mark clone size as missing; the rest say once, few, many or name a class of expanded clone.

CDR3: CASSLAFNEQFF
DNA: TGTGCCAGCAGCTTAGCGTTCAATGAGCAGTTCTTC
J: TRBJ2-1
size: .
V: TRBV7-2
D: .

CDR3: CASSSGTVVSYEQYF
DNA: TGTGCCAGCAGTTCCGGGACCGTAGTCTCCTACGAGCAGTACTTC
J: TRBJ2-7
size: .
V: TRBV28
D: .

CDR3: CAARQGSASGETQYF
DNA: TGTGCCGCCCGACAGGGTTCAGCTAGCGGGGAGACCCAGTACTTC
J: TRBJ2-5
size: .
V: TRBV10-3
D: .

CDR3: CAHKGRTNTGELFF
DNA: TGTGCTCACAAGGGGAGGACTAACACCGGGGAGCTGTTTTTT
J: TRBJ2-2
size: .
V: TRBV6-5
D: .

CDR3: CASGTGGARAEAFF
DNA: TGTGCCAGCGGGACAGGGGGCGCGCGTGCTGAAGCTTTCTTT
J: TRBJ1-1
size: .
V: TRBV5-4
D: TRBD1

CDR3: CASVGGRASYNEQFF
DNA: TGTGCTAGTGTAGGTGGGAGGGCGTCCTACAATGAGCAGTTCTTC
J: TRBJ2-1
size: .
V: TRBV12-5
D: TRBD2

CDR3: CASSSGRTYEQYF
DNA: TGTGCCAGCAGCTCAGGGCGGACGTACGAGCAGTACTTC
J: TRBJ2-7
size: .
V: TRBV9
D: .

CDR3: CASSPTGLVYGYTF
DNA: TGCGCCAGCAGCCCGACAGGGCTGGTTTATGGCTACACCTTC
J: TRBJ1-2
size: .
V: TRBV5-1
D: TRBD1

CDR3: CASSNSLYEQYF
DNA: TGTGCCAGTAGTAATAGCCTCTACGAGCAGTACTTC
J: TRBJ2-7
size: many
V: TRBV19
D: .

CDR3: CATSSGTSGSEETQYF
DNA: TGTGCCACCAGCAGCGGGACTAGCGGGAGTGAAGAGACCCAGTACTTC
J: TRBJ2-5
size: .
V: TRBV15
D: TRBD2

CDR3: CASSRDSGNEQFF
DNA: TGTGCCAGCAGCCGAGACTCAGGGAATGAGCAGTTCTTC
J: TRBJ2-1
size: .
V: TRBV6-5
D: .

CDR3: CASSYSTGGPGEKLFF
DNA: TGTGCCAGCAGTTACTCGACTGGGGGGCCTGGTGAAAAACTGTTTTTT
J: TRBJ1-4
size: .
V: TRBV6-5
D: .

CDR3: CASSIGSGRLSGSGKTQYF
DNA: TGTGCCAGTAGTATTGGCTCAGGGCGGCTTAGCGGGAGTGGAAAGACCCAGTACTTC
J: TRBJ2-5
size: once
V: TRBV19
D: TRBD2

CDR3: CASSLGAGGDGYEQYF
DNA: TGTGCCAGCAGCTTGGGGGCAGGCGGGGACGGCTACGAGCAGTACTTC
J: TRBJ2-7
size: .
V: TRBV5-6
D: .

CDR3: CAWSPDRNQPQHF
DNA: TGTGCCTGGAGCCCGGACAGAAATCAGCCCCAGCATTTT
J: TRBJ1-5
size: once
V: TRBV30
D: .

CDR3: CASSIGGSSNQPQHF
DNA: TGTGCCAGCAGTATCGGGGGGTCCTCCAATCAGCCCCAGCATTTT
J: TRBJ1-5
size: .
V: TRBV5-4
D: .

CDR3: CAWSGGQPGNEQFF
DNA: TGTGCCTGGAGTGGGGGACAGCCAGGGAATGAGCAGTTCTTC
J: TRBJ2-1
size: once
V: TRBV30
D: TRBD1

CDR3: CAIRGPSDLQETQYF
DNA: TGTGCCATCAGAGGGCCTTCGGACCTCCAAGAGACCCAGTACTTC
J: TRBJ2-5
size: .
V: TRBV10-3
D: .

CDR3: CASRQGHLQETQYF
DNA: TGTGCCAGCAGACAAGGACACTTACAAGAGACCCAGTACTTC
J: TRBJ2-5
size: once
V: TRBV6-5
D: .

CDR3: CASRPIRTGEVRQYF
DNA: TGTGCCAGCAGGCCCATAAGGACAGGCGAGGTTCGGCAGTACTTC
J: TRBJ2-7
size: .
V: TRBV2
D: TRBD1

CDR3: CAISLAGGTDTQYF
DNA: TGTGCCATCAGCTTAGCGGGAGGGACAGATACGCAGTATTTT
J: TRBJ2-3
size: .
V: TRBV10-3
D: TRBD2

CDR3: CASSARAGANTGELFF
DNA: TGTGCCAGTAGTGCCCGGGCGGGAGCGAACACCGGGGAGCTGTTTTTT
J: TRBJ2-2
size: .
V: TRBV19
D: TRBD2

CDR3: CASSSGPNDRGSAGYTF
DNA: TGTGCCAGCAGCTCGGGCCCGAACGACAGGGGATCGGCTGGCTACACCTTC
J: TRBJ1-2
size: .
V: TRBV7-9
D: TRBD1

CDR3: CASSGRQGVTETQYF
DNA: TGTGCCAGTAGTGGAAGGCAGGGGGTGACAGAGACCCAGTACTTC
J: TRBJ2-5
size: .
V: TRBV19
D: TRBD1

CDR3: CASSVAENTGELFF
DNA: TGTGCCAGCAGTGTAGCGGAGAACACCGGGGAGCTGTTTTTT
J: TRBJ2-2
size: .
V: TRBV2
D: .

CDR3: CASSLNWQPQHF
DNA: TGTGCCAGCAGTTTAAACTGGCAGCCCCAGCATTTT
J: TRBJ1-5
size: .
V: TRBV28
D: .

CDR3: CASSPGLAGGTYEQYF
DNA: TGCGCCAGCAGCCCCGGACTAGCGGGGGGAACCTACGAGCAGTACTTC
J: TRBJ2-7
size: .
V: TRBV5-1
D: TRBD2

CDR3: CASSAGPQAGYTF
DNA: TGTGCCAGCAGCGCCGGTCCCCAGGCTGGCTACACCTTC
J: TRBJ1-2
size: once
V: TRBV9
D: .

CDR3: CASSILGTGLSVGELFF
DNA: TGTGCCAGCAGCATCCTGGGGACAGGGCTGTCGGTTGGGGAGCTGTTTTTT
J: TRBJ2-2
size: .
V: TRBV9
D: TRBD1

CDR3: CASCDMGSEAFF
DNA: TGTGCCAGCTGCGACATGGGATCCGAAGCTTTCTTT
J: TRBJ1-1
size: .
V: TRBV10-3
D: .

CDR3: CASSYSAGGYNEQFF
DNA: TGTGCCAGCAGTTACTCAGCGGGGGGGTACAATGAGCAGTTCTTC
J: TRBJ2-1
size: .
V: TRBV6-5
D: TRBD2

CDR3: CASSAGQLNQPQHF
DNA: TGTGCCAGCAGCGCTGGGCAGCTCAATCAGCCCCAGCATTTT
J: TRBJ1-5
size: .
V: TRBV2
D: .

CDR3: CSVVEGLGGETQYF
DNA: TGCAGCGTTGTCGAAGGACTAGGGGGGGAGACCCAGTACTTC
J: TRBJ2-5
size: .
V: TRBV29-1
D: .

CDR3: CASSSRTGVNTEAFF
DNA: TGTGCCAGCAGCTCCCGGACAGGCGTGAACACTGAAGCTTTCTTT
J: TRBJ1-1
size: .
V: TRBV11-2
D: TRBD1

CDR3: CASSVATGATEAFF
DNA: TGCGCCAGCAGCGTGGCGACAGGGGCCACTGAAGCTTTCTTT
J: TRBJ1-1
size: .
V: TRBV5-1
D: TRBD1

CDR3: CASSSGSGTSGADTQYF
DNA: TGCGCCAGCAGCTCGGGAAGCGGGACTAGCGGGGCAGATACGCAGTATTTT
J: TRBJ2-3
size: .
V: TRBV5-1
D: TRBD2

CDR3: CASSLSRTREETQYF
DNA: TGTGCCAGCTCACTTTCGCGGACACGAGAGGAGACCCAGTACTTC
J: TRBJ2-5
size: .
V: TRBV18
D: .

CDR3: CASSVGQISGNTIYF
DNA: TGTGCCAGCAGCGTGGGACAGATCTCTGGAAACACCATATATTTT
J: TRBJ1-3
size: .
V: TRBV9
D: TRBD1

CDR3: CAWSGGYNQPQHF
DNA: TGTGCCTGGAGTGGGGGCTACAATCAGCCCCAGCATTTT
J: TRBJ1-5
size: .
V: TRBV30
D: .

CDR3: CASSPPLGQPGDTEAFF
DNA: TGTGCCAGCTCACCACCGTTGGGACAGCCGGGGGATACTGAAGCTTTCTTT
J: TRBJ1-1
size: .
V: TRBV18
D: TRBD1

CDR3: CASSQGQDNEKLFF
DNA: TGTGCCAGCAGCCAGGGACAGGATAATGAAAAACTGTTTTTT
J: TRBJ1-4
size: .
V: TRBV7-8
D: TRBD1

CDR3: CASSVQPGPSGNTIYF
DNA: TGTGCCAGCAGTGTGCAGCCCGGCCCCTCTGGAAACACCATATATTTT
J: TRBJ1-3
size: once
V: TRBV2
D: .

CDR3: CSATLTYGYTF
DNA: TGCAGTGCTACCTTGACCTATGGCTACACCTTC
J: TRBJ1-2
size: .
V: TRBV20-1
D: .

CDR3: CASRPPGQVEAFF
DNA: TGTGCCAGCAGACCTCCGGGACAGGTAGAAGCTTTCTTT
J: TRBJ1-1
size: .
V: TRBV11-2
D: TRBD1

CDR3: CASSQTSGIGGELFF
DNA: TGCGCCAGCAGCCAGACTAGCGGGATAGGCGGGGAGCTGTTTTTT
J: TRBJ2-2
size: .
V: TRBV4-3
D: TRBD2

CDR3: CASVKGLENTEAFF
DNA: TGCGCCAGCGTAAAGGGATTAGAGAACACTGAAGCTTTCTTT
J: TRBJ1-1
size: .
V: TRBV10-2
D: .

CDR3: CASRLLAGVSTDTQYF
DNA: TGTGCCAGCAGACTACTAGCGGGGGTCTCCACAGATACGCAGTATTTT
J: TRBJ2-3
size: once
V: TRBV6-6
D: TRBD2

CDR3: CASSVAGGSYEQYF
DNA: TGTGCCAGCAGCGTAGCGGGAGGGTCATACGAGCAGTACTTC
J: TRBJ2-7
size: .
V: TRBV6-1
D: TRBD2